This record concerns one TCR beta chain sequence. Germline CDR1 reads MNHEY; CDR2 reads SMNVEV (reference sequence). The junction had 11 bases not matched to a gene; V was cut back by 5 bases and J by 6 bases. The length of the CDR3 is 15 residues. The data were obtained in a study of blood T cell repertoires in COVID-19. On the study more broadly: Samples representing acute and convalescent COVID-19 were sourced from the United States, Italy and Spain. Sample material is recorded as cDNA or gDNA derived from T cells, B-cell-depleted T cells, or PBMCs.

Original processing notes: Amplification of reference gene primers was used by the study to estimate nucleated cell counts. Method: immunoSEQ multiplex PCR; TCRdb's copy keeps in-frame clones and lacks some. Clonal size and the V and J genes are those of that table, whereas D and trimming came from the DNA. This sample has approximately 280,000 clones, with approximately 92% found just once. Patients of the Seattle cohort, enrolled during active infection, were followed longitudinally. This TCR was recovered from a woman between 25 and 40 years old with COVID-19, enrolled during active disease. The genes are TRBV27 and TRBJ2-7, with 9 bases matching TRBD2. The sample was peripheral blood. Written as DNA, the CDR3 is TGTGCCAGCAGTCCACGCGCTAGCGGGGCGAGCGAGCAGTACTTC. Amino acids: CASSPRASGASEQYF.